This is a list of T cell receptor beta chains from one sample in a study of Graves' ophthalmopathy and Graves' hyperthyroidism. MiXCR, run by TCRdb on the multiplex PCR reads, gives a single entry per CDR3 protein. The sample has 200,000 to 300,000 distinct CDR3 sequences, roughly 50% seen once. Sequenced: peripheral blood. These receptors were collected from an adult man with Graves' ophthalmopathy. Both conserved end residues are part of each CDR3. D genes are given only for firm matches. Size values are once, few and many counts, or a class for expanded clones, and some rows have none.

>few|TRBJ1-1|TRBD1|TRBV25-1
CASRDREPTEAFF
TGTGCCAGTAGGGACAGAGAGCCCACTGAAGCTTTCTTT
>many|TRBJ1-2|NA|TRBV7-2
CASSLSGFYGYTF
TGTGCCAGCAGCTTATCAGGGTTTTATGGCTACACCTTC
>few|TRBJ1-2|TRBD1|TRBV15
CATSRAGDRGFPYGYTF
TGTGCCACCAGCAGGGCGGGGGACAGGGGGTTCCCTTATGGCTACACCTTC
>NA|TRBJ1-1|TRBD1|TRBV20-1
CSVPGQGNTEAFF
TGCAGTGTCCCGGGACAGGGGAACACTGAAGCTTTCTTT
>few|TRBJ1-1|NA|TRBV7-2
CASSLGRGGYEAFF
TGTGCCAGCAGCTTGGGCCGAGGGGGATATGAAGCTTTCTTT
>few|TRBJ1-6|NA|TRBV5-1
CASSPSLTGPNSPLHF
TGTGCCAGTAGCCCTAGTCTTACGGGCCCCAATTCACCCCTCCACTTT
>few|TRBJ2-2|NA|TRBV5-6
CASRTPWSGELFF
TGTGCCAGCAGAACCCCATGGAGCGGGGAGCTGTTTTTT
>NA|TRBJ1-2|TRBD1|TRBV10-3
CAISTTGGGITYYGYTF
TGTGCCATCAGTACTACAGGGGGCGGTATTACTTACTATGGCTACACCTTC
>few|TRBJ1-1|NA|TRBV20-1
CSARGLQGLGTEAFF
TGCAGTGCTAGAGGCCTGCAGGGACTGGGCACTGAAGCTTTCTTT
>few|TRBJ2-5|TRBD1|TRBV12-3/TRBV12-4
CASSSGQGRAETQYF
TGTGCCAGCAGTTCGGGACAGGGGAGGGCGGAGACCCAGTACTTC
>NA|TRBJ2-3|NA|TRBV15
CATSGGLQGSTDTQYF
TGTGCCACCAGCGGCGGACTGCAGGGGAGCACAGATACGCAGTATTTT
>NA|TRBJ1-2|NA|TRBV7-2
CASSSLGGRSGYTF
TGTGCCAGCAGCTCCCTCGGGGGGCGCAGTGGCTACACCTTC
>NA|TRBJ2-7|NA|TRBV12-3/TRBV12-4
CASSTRDGYYEQYF
TGTGCCAGCAGTACCAGGGACGGATACTACGAGCAGTACTTC
>many|TRBJ2-1|TRBD2|TRBV25-1
CASSTSGTLRDEQFF
TGTGCCAGCAGCACTAGCGGGACCCTTCGGGATGAGCAGTTCTTC
>NA|TRBJ2-3|NA|TRBV7-2
CASSPNPIITDTQYF
TGTGCCAGCAGCCCAAACCCGATCATCACAGATACGCAGTATTTT
>few|TRBJ1-6|NA|TRBV9
CASNLPGAHNSPLHF
TGTGCCAGCAATCTCCCGGGGGCTCACAATTCACCCCTCCACTTT
>once|TRBJ2-7|NA|TRBV29-1
CSARGPGEQYF
TGCAGTGCTAGAGGCCCCGGGGAGCAGTACTTC
>few|TRBJ1-2|NA|TRBV5-5
CASTPWGGSRGYTF
TGTGCCAGCACCCCCTGGGGGGGTTCCCGTGGCTACACCTTC
>NA|TRBJ2-3|NA|TRBV24-1
CATSDFGDTQYF
TGTGCCACCAGTGATTTTGGAGATACGCAGTATTTT
>NA|TRBJ2-2|TRBD2|TRBV15
CATSRDSGLAGDTGELFF
TGTGCCACCAGCAGAGATTCCGGACTAGCGGGAGACACCGGGGAGCTGTTTTTT
>NA|TRBJ2-7|NA|TRBV20-1
CSAKLTGLSAYEQYF
TGCAGTGCTAAATTAACAGGTCTCTCCGCCTACGAGCAGTACTTC
>NA|TRBJ2-7|NA|TRBV24-1
CATSGPKLQVEVVTEQYF
TGTGCCACCAGTGGACCGAAGCTTCAGGTTGAGGTGGTTACGGAGCAGTACTTC
>NA|TRBJ2-5|TRBD2|TRBV28
CASASGGSGETQYF
TGTGCCAGCGCTAGCGGGGGGTCCGGGGAGACCCAGTACTTC
>NA|TRBJ1-1|NA|TRBV29-1
CSAITVNTEAFF
TGCAGCGCCATTACCGTGAACACTGAAGCCTTCTTT
>NA|TRBJ2-7|TRBD2|TRBV19
CASSKGLAGVGNYEQYF
TGTGCCAGTAGTAAGGGGCTAGCGGGAGTCGGCAACTACGAGCAGTACTTC
>NA|TRBJ1-5|NA|TRBV9
CASSVGGPGSNQPQHF
TGTGCCAGCAGCGTAGGTGGTCCAGGGAGCAATCAGCCCCAGCATTTT
>NA|TRBJ1-2|NA|TRBV10-3
CASSYSGGASGYTF
TGTGCCAGCAGTTACTCGGGGGGGGCCTCTGGGTACACCTTC
>NA|TRBJ2-2|NA|TRBV24-1
CATSDLGSTNTGELFF
TGTGCCACCAGTGATCTCGGCAGTACGAACACCGGGGAGCTGTTTTTT
>NA|TRBJ1-6|NA|TRBV20-1
CSAVRDGPNSPLHF
TGCAGTGCTGTCCGGGACGGACCAAATTCACCCCTCCACTTT
>NA|TRBJ2-7|TRBD1|TRBV15
CATSSNRGYEQYF
TGTGCCACCAGCTCAAACAGGGGCTACGAGCAGTACTTC
>few|TRBJ2-7|NA|TRBV19
CASSHGTTTIEQYF
TGTGCCAGTAGTCACGGGACAACGACTATAGAGCAGTACTTC
>NA|TRBJ2-7|TRBD2|TRBV19
CASSRSGNVGEQYF
TGTGCCAGCAGTAGGAGCGGGAACGTCGGCGAGCAGTACTTC
>few|TRBJ1-2|TRBD1|TRBV20-1
CSALQGSNYGYTF
TGCAGTGCCCTACAGGGGTCCAACTATGGCTACACCTTC
>once|TRBJ1-5|NA|TRBV2
CASRSQLNQPQHF
TGTGCCAGCAGGTCCCAGCTCAATCAGCCCCAGCATTTT
>NA|TRBJ1-2|NA|TRBV29-1
CSVELGTAAHYTF
TGCAGCGTTGAATTGGGGACGGCAGCTCACTACACCTTC
>few|TRBJ2-7|NA|TRBV20-1
CSAHLQGKSSYEQYF
TGCAGTGCTCACCTACAGGGTAAGAGCTCCTACGAGCAGTACTTC
>once|TRBJ2-5|NA|TRBV20-1
CSARGQLQETQYF
TGCAGTGCTAGGGGTCAGCTCCAAGAGACCCAGTACTTC
>many|TRBJ1-3|NA|TRBV10-3
CASSYGVPSWGNTIYF
TGTGCCAGCAGCTACGGGGTCCCCTCGTGGGGAAACACCATATATTTT
>few|TRBJ1-1|TRBD1|TRBV7-6
CASSLAGTENTEAFF
TGTGCCAGCAGCTTAGCGGGGACAGAAAACACTGAAGCTTTCTTT
>NA|TRBJ1-2|TRBD1|TRBV7-2
CASSQDWDSNYGYTF
TGTGCCAGCAGCCAAGATTGGGACAGCAACTATGGCTACACCTTC
>NA|TRBJ1-1|NA|TRBV7-9
CASSLAPRTAEAFF
TGTGCCAGCAGCTTAGCACCTAGGACGGCTGAAGCTTTCTTT
>NA|TRBJ1-2|TRBD1|TRBV20-1
CSARDRGQGAFYGYTF
TGCAGTGCTAGAGATCGGGGGCAGGGGGCGTTCTATGGCTACACCTTC
>NA|TRBJ2-7|NA|TRBV7-2
CASSLSVWGARNEQYF
TGTGCCAGCAGCTTAAGCGTATGGGGGGCGCGGAACGAGCAGTACTTC
>few|TRBJ1-1|NA|TRBV24-1
CATSDPRTAEAFF
TGTGCCACCAGTGACCCTAGGACGGCTGAAGCTTTCTTT
>NA|TRBJ1-2|TRBD1|TRBV9
CASTDRGYTF
TGTGCCAGCACGGACAGGGGCTACACCTTC
>many|TRBJ1-2|TRBD1|TRBV10-3
CAISSQGRPVNYGYTF
TGTGCCATCAGTTCACAGGGGCGACCGGTCAACTATGGCTACACCTTC
>NA|TRBJ2-7|TRBD2|TRBV19
CASSIASGIGEQYF
TGTGCCAGTAGTATCGCTAGCGGGATTGGTGAGCAGTACTTC
>once|TRBJ2-7|NA|TRBV20-1
CSAKSPQDYNEQYF
TGCAGTGCTAAGTCTCCACAGGACTACAATGAGCAGTACTTC
>NA|TRBJ1-2|TRBD1|TRBV18
CASSPPGQGTYGYTF
TGTGCCAGCTCACCGCCGGGACAGGGGACCTATGGCTACACCTTC
>NA|TRBJ1-1|NA|TRBV15
CATSRPTLNTEAFF
TGTGCCACCAGCAGACCCACCCTGAACACTGAAGCTTTCTTT
>few|TRBJ1-2|NA|TRBV5-8
CASSRRTGYGYTF
TGTGCCAGCAGCCGCCGGACGGGGTATGGCTACACCTTC